This TCR beta chain comes out of a study of T cells in Graves' hyperthyroidism and ophthalmopathy. From RNA transcripts, TCR beta CDR3 regions were amplified. An initial round of RT-PCR targeting the TCR CDR3 relied on the HTBI primer set. Using its own MiXCR run on the multiplex PCR reads, TCRdb lists one record per CDR3 protein. The table includes hundreds of thousands of distinct CDR3 sequences, 15% to 20% detected once. In germline, CDR1 is MNHEY, CDR2 SMNVEV (reference sequence). This CDR3 is built from 15 residues. The V gene end was trimmed by 6 bases and the J gene end by 4 bases; junction bases not matched to a gene: 11.

The TCR comes from a woman aged 25 to 45 with Graves' hyperthyroidism. Input material: blood. The chain employs TRBV27 and TRBJ1-2; 7 nucleotides line up with TRBD1. CDR3 amino acids: CASSRGDSLIYGYTF. DNA of the CDR3: TGTGCCAGCAGCCGGGGGGACAGCCTAATCTATGGCTACACCTTC.